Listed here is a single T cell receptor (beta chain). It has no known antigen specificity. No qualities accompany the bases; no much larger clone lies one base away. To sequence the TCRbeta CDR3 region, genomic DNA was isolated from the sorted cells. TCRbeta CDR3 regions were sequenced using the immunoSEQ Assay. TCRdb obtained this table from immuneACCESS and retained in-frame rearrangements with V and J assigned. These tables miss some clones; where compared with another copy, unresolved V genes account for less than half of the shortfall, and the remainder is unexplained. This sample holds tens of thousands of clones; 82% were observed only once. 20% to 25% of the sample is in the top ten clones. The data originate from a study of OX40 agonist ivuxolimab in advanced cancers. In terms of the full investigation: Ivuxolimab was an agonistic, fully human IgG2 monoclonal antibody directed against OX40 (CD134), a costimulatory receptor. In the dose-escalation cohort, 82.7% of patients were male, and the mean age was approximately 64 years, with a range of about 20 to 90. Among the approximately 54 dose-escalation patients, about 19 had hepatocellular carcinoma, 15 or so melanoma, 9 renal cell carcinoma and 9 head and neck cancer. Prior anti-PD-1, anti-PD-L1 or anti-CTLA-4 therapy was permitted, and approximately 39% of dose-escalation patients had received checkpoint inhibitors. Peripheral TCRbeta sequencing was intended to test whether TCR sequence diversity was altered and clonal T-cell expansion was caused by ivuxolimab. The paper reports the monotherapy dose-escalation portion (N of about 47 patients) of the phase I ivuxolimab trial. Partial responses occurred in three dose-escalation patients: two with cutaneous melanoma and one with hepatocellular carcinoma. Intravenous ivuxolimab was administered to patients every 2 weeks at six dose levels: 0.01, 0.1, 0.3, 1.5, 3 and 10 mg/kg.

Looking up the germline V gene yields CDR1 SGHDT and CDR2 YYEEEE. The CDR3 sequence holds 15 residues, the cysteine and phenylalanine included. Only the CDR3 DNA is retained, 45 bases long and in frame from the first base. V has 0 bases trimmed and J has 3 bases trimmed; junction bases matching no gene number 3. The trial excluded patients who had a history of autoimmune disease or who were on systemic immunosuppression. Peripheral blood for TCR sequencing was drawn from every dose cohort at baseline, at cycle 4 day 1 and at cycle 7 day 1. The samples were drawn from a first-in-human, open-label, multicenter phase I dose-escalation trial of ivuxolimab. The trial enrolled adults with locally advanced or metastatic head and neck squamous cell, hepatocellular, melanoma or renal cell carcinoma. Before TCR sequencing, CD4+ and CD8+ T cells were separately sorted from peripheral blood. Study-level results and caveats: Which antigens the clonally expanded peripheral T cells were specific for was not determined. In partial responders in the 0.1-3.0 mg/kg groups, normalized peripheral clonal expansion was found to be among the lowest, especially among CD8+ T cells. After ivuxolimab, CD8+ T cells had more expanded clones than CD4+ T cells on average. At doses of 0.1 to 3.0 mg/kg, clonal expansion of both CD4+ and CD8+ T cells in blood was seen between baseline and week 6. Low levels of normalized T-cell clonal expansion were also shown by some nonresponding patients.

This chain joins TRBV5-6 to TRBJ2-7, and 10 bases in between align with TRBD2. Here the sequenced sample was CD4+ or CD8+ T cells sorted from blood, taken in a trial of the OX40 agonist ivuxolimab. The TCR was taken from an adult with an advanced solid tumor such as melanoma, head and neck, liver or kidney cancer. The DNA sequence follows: TGTGCCAGCAGCTTGGTTACTAGCGGGGACTACGAGCAGTACTTC. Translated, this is CASSLVTSGDYEQYF.